These 20 T cell receptor beta chains came from one sample sequenced in a study of T-cell reconstitution after alpha-beta-depleted transplantation in children. General study results and limits: Once a year had passed after transplant, T-cell counts and diversity came mostly from newly produced T cells.

Preparing the TCRbeta library involved the use of unique molecular identifiers. TCRdb re-called the PCR reads with MiXCR, one entry per CDR3 protein. The sample records about 300,000 distinct CDR3 sequences, roughly 7.8% being singletons. No cognate antigen is known for these TCRs. Material: peripheral blood, obtained 360 days after TCRalphabeta/CD19-depleted stem cell transplant. These receptors came from a female patient aged 2 to 10 who had a stem cell transplant for Fanconi anemia, so the T cells may come from the graft donor.

This clonotype was seen at least ten times. This sequence joins TRBV5-1 and TRBJ2-1; D is possibly TRBD2 (5 bases). Trimming took 2 bases from V and 3 from J, leaving 9 bases between them. The CDR3 has 14 amino acids. From germline, CDR1 is SGHRS and CDR2 YFSETQ. The CDR3 sequence: CASSFLAVYNEQFF. CDR3 DNA sequence: TGCGCCAGCAGCTTCCTAGCAGTCTACAATGAGCAGTTCTTC.

This clonotype showed up just a few times. The chain couples TRBV5-6 to TRBJ2-2; TRBD2 agrees at 11 bases. The length of the CDR3 is 16 residues. Germline loops: CDR1 SGHDT, CDR2 YYEEEE. V lost 5 bases, J lost 1 base, and 4 bases stayed unmatched. CDR3 in amino acids: CASRLLAGVNTGELFF. CDR3 nucleotides: TGTGCCAGCAGACTACTAGCGGGAGTGAACACCGGGGAGCTGTTTTTT.

This chain links TRBV5-1 with TRBJ1-1, with D possibly matching TRBD1 (5 bases). CDR1 and CDR2 (germline): SGHRS, YFSETQ. V lost 4 bases and J 0 bases, leaving 10 bases between the germline ends. The CDR3 spans 14 residues. Here the CDR3 DNA reads TGCGCCAGCAGCATTGGGGCCATGAACACTGAAGCTTTCTTT. Protein product: CASSIGAMNTEAFF.

The chain joins TRBV4-3 to TRBJ2-5, with a possible D match to TRBD2 (7 bases). The CDR3 runs to 15 residues. Deletions cut 1 base from V and 5 bases from J, with 14 bases between. From germline, CDR1 is LGHNA and CDR2 YSLEER. The CDR3 protein is CASSQALGGLETQYF. In DNA form, the CDR3 reads TGCGCCAGCAGCCAAGCGTTGGGGGGGCTGGAGACCCAGTACTTC.

This clonotype was seen more than once but under ten times. The chain joins TRBV7-6 to TRBJ2-7, with 8 bases matching TRBD1. Germline CDR1 SGHVS, CDR2 FNYEAQ. The CDR3 contains 14 residues. Germline trimming cut 1 base from V and 3 bases from J; bases unmatched to any gene: 2. This CDR3 reads CASSLGTGYYEQYF. CDR3 nucleotides: TGTGCCAGCAGCTTAGGGACAGGGTACTACGAGCAGTACTTC.

The chain joins TRBV5-4 to TRBJ2-7, with 10 bases identical to TRBD2. The junction had 4 bases not matched to a gene; V was cut back by 0 bases and J by 1 base. CDR3 length equals 16 residues. From germline, CDR1 is SGHNT and CDR2 YYREEE (reference sequence). The chain's CDR3 is CASSLGGTSVSYEQYV. The DNA of the CDR3 is TGTGCCAGCAGCTTGGGCGGGACTAGCGTGTCCTACGAGCAGTACGTC.

This rearrangement joins TRBV5-5 to TRBJ1-2, with a tentative D call TRBD1 (5 bases). V gave up 0 bases and J gave up 4 bases, with 16 bases separating them. The V gene's germline CDR1 is SGHKS and CDR2 YYEKEE (reference sequence). The CDR3 is made up of 16 amino acids. CDR3 loop: CASSLEGITVSYGYTF. Here the CDR3 DNA reads TGTGCCAGCAGCTTGGAGGGGATAACAGTGTCCTATGGCTACACCTTC.

This clonotype was observed a handful of times. The J gene is TRBJ1-3, the V gene TRBV20-1; D remains unclear. The germline V gene has CDR1 DFQATT and CDR2 SNEGSKA (reference sequence). V dropped 6 bases and J dropped 4 bases, with 16 bases sitting between them. This CDR3 has 14 amino acids. CDR3 nucleotide sequence: TGCAGTGCCCCCCGGGTGGAGGGAGGAAACACCATATATTTT. Its protein product is CSAPRVEGGNTIYF.

This clonotype was seen a few times. The V gene is TRBV5-1, the J gene TRBJ1-2, with 8 bases matching TRBD1. V lost 0 bases to trimming and J lost 2 bases; unmatched junction nucleotides: 18. Germline V gene data show CDR1 as SGHRS and CDR2 as YFSETQ. This CDR3 comprises 20 residues. The CDR3 spells CASSLAGRQGALPSNYGYTF. CDR3 DNA: TGCGCCAGCAGCTTGGCAGGTCGGCAGGGGGCTCTCCCGTCCAACTATGGCTACACCTTC.

The table lists this clonotype with many counts. The genes are TRBV12-3 or TRBV12-4 and TRBJ1-2, with TRBD1 identical over 7 bases. The junction had 5 bases not matched to a gene; V was cut back by 3 bases and J by 7 bases. The CDR3 length is 13 residues. DNA of the CDR3: TGTGCCAGCAGTTTGACAGGGACAAGTGGCTACACCTTC. It specifies CASSLTGTSGYTF.

CDR3 residues: CASSLGTGGERETQYF. The CDR3 DNA reads as TGTGCCAGCAGCTTAGGGACGGGCGGGGAGAGAGAGACCCAGTACTTC. The chain recombines TRBV11-2 with TRBJ2-5, with TRBD2 as a possible D gene (6 bases). The CDR3 covers 16 residues. V was clipped by 1 base and J by 4 bases, with 16 bases between them. The V gene's germline CDR1 is SGHAT and CDR2 FQNNGV.

The rearrangement uses TRBV28 and TRBJ2-7; D unclear. The CDR3 spans 13 residues. In germline, CDR1 is MDHEN, CDR2 SYDVKM. The V and J ends lost 2 bases and 1 base respectively, with 6 bases between them. DNA for the CDR3: TGTGCCAGCAGTTTAGGGATATCCTACGAGCAGTACTTC. Encoded protein: CASSLGISYEQYF.

This chain links TRBV4-1 with TRBJ2-3; 8 bases are shared with TRBD2. Germline-derived CDR1 and CDR2 are MGHRA and YSYEKL. The J segment lost 0 bases and the V segment lost 7 bases, leaving 15 bases of the junction unmatched. CDR3 length: 18 amino acids. CDR3 nucleotide sequence: TGCGCCAGCAAATACGGAACCCTAGCGGGCAAGAGCACAGATACGCAGTATTTT. It codes for CASKYGTLAGKSTDTQYF.

This sequence joins TRBV3-1 and TRBJ1-1; possibly TRBD1 for D (6 bases). Trimming pared 4 bases from V and 11 bases from J, leaving 11 bases between. This CDR3 is built from 11 residues. Germline V gene data show CDR1 as LGHDT and CDR2 as YNNKEL (reference sequence). DNA of the CDR3: TGTGCCAGCAGCCGTTCAGGGGCGGCTTTCTTT. This sequence encodes CASSRSGAAFF.

For this clonotype: With a much larger clone just one base away, this may be a read error. V usage is TRBV2 and J usage is TRBJ2-5; the D gene is possibly TRBD2 (6 bases). The germline V gene encodes CDR1 SNHLY and CDR2 FYNNEI. This CDR3 has 12 amino acids. The CDR3 loop reads CASRDYQEAQYF. CDR3 bases: TGTGCCAGCAGGGACTACCAAGAGGCCCAGTACTTC.

This clonotype was detected many times. This chain links TRBV5-1 with TRBJ2-7; D might be TRBD1 or TRBD2, each matching 5 bases. The V end was cut by 2 bases, the J end by 5 bases, with 8 bases between. Germline lookup yields CDR1 SGHRS and CDR2 YFSETQ. The CDR3 is 12 residues long. The CDR3 spells CASSFQGHEQYF. CDR3 coding DNA: TGCGCCAGCAGCTTTCAGGGACACGAGCAGTACTTC.

This clonotype appeared a few times. This chain connects TRBV7-9 to TRBJ2-7, with D possibly matching TRBD2 (5 bases). From germline, CDR1 is SEHNR and CDR2 FQNEAQ (reference sequence). Trimming cost V 5 bases and J 0 bases, with 17 bases left between them. The CDR3 is 16 amino acids. CDR3 region: CASSPPPAGLSYEQYF. The CDR3 region has the DNA TGTGCCAGCAGCCCCCCCCCGGCAGGACTCTCCTACGAGCAGTACTTC.

A single count supports this clonotype. A much bigger clone sits one base away, suggesting this may be a read error. The chain recombines TRBV3-1 with TRBJ2-7, with a possible D match to TRBD1 (6 bases). Germline lookup yields CDR1 LGHDT and CDR2 YNNKEL (reference sequence). This CDR3 spans 15 amino acids. The CDR3 nucleotides are TGTGCCTGCAGCCAAGATTGGAGACAGGTCCACGAGCAGTACTTC. This gives the protein CACSQDWRQVHEQYF.

This clonotype appeared many times. The chain uses TRBV7-2 and TRBJ2-5; 12 bases fit TRBD2. The V gene's germline CDR1 is SGHTA and CDR2 FQGNSA. This CDR3 is 16 amino acids long. The J segment lost 4 bases and the V segment lost 3 bases, leaving 6 bases of the junction unmatched. The CDR3 here is CASSFGGTSGPETQYF. The CDR3 DNA reads as TGTGCCAGCAGCTTTGGGGGGACTAGCGGGCCAGAGACCCAGTACTTC.

V gene TRBV7-6 combines with J gene TRBJ1-2; no reliable D call. Trimming removed 1 base from V and 7 bases from J, with 10 bases in between. The V gene's germline CDR1 is SGHVS and CDR2 FNYEAQ. This CDR3 comprises 13 residues. The CDR3 DNA follows: TGTGCCAGCAGCTTAGGGGCGGGCGGTGGCTACACCTTC. As protein: CASSLGAGGGYTF.